The 30 T cell receptor beta chains given below trace back to one sample, sequenced in a study of human T cells and chemical hapten exposure. Time point defined: patch test 1, 2 weeks after DPC sensitization. Treatment meaning: therapeutic diphenylcyclopropenone sensitization with weekly scalp DPC. TCRdb recomputed calls from the RACE reads with MiXCR, one row per CDR3 protein. Of fewer than 500,000 distinct CDR3 sequences in the sample, roughly 5% are singletons; the top ten hold approximately 2.5%. The material was whole blood, obtained in connection with sensitization to the hapten diphenylcyclopropenone (DPC). These receptors were taken from a woman between 45 and 65 years old with alopecia areata. Some clones in this sample may be carry-over from other donors' samples.

Regarding this clonotype: A much larger clone differs from this one at a single base, so this may be a read error. The V and J genes are TRBV12-3 or TRBV12-4 and TRBJ2-5; D uncertain. V lost 5 bases to trimming and J lost 10 bases, with 14 bases between them. The CDR3 is made up of 12 amino acids. In nucleotides, the CDR3 is TGTGCCAGCAGTATAATCCCGGAAGGCCAGTACTTC. Translation: CASSIIPEGQYF.

This clonotype was seen at least ten times. The rearrangement uses TRBV27 and TRBJ2-3; D unresolved. Germline V lookup: CDR1 MNHEY, CDR2 SMNVEV (reference sequence). There are 14 residues in the CDR3. The V end lost 6 bases, the J end lost 2 bases, and 12 bases lay between the germline ends. The CDR3 bases are TGTGCCAGCAGAAGACGCCTTCTCACAGATACGCAGTATTTT. It is translated as CASRRRLLTDTQYF.

This clonotype showed up many times. The V and J genes are TRBV27 and TRBJ2-1; the match to TRBD2 covers 11 bases. CDR1 MNHEY and CDR2 SMNVEV come from the germline V gene (reference sequence). The CDR3 extends over 15 amino acids. The V gene end was trimmed by 5 bases and the J gene end by 6 bases; junction bases not matched to a gene: 6. CDR3 region: CASSPLAGGRNEQFF. CDR3 bases: TGTGCCAGCAGTCCTTTAGCGGGAGGGCGCAATGAGCAGTTCTTC.

This sequence joins TRBV5-1 and TRBJ2-5; D possibly corresponds to TRBD1 (5 bases). This CDR3 has 16 residues. The ends were cut back, 2 bases at V and 2 bases at J, with 16 bases in the middle. Germline CDR1 reads SGHRS; CDR2 reads YFSETQ. CDR3 sequence reads: CASSLRSDRMQETQYF. In DNA, the CDR3 is TGCGCCAGCAGCTTAAGAAGTGACAGAATGCAAGAGACCCAGTACTTC.

This clonotype was counted ten times or more. The CDR3 reads CASRQLPGDNQPQHF. The CDR3 nucleotides read TGTGCCAGCAGGCAACTCCCAGGGGATAATCAGCCCCAGCATTTT. V gene TRBV27 combines with J gene TRBJ1-5; D perhaps matches TRBD1 (6 bases). The germline V and J ends were trimmed by 6 bases and 4 bases, with 16 bases remaining between them. There are 15 residues in the CDR3. In germline, CDR1 is MNHEY, CDR2 SMNVEV (reference sequence).

This clonotype came up many times. DNA for the CDR3: TGTGCCAGCAGCTTAGGGAGGGGCGGGAAAGCCTACGAGCAGTACTTC. This gives the protein CASSLGRGGKAYEQYF. The chain combines TRBV11-2 with TRBJ2-7; tentative D call: TRBD2 (6 bases). Trimming took 1 base from V and 2 from J, leaving 15 bases between them. This CDR3 has 16 residues. Looked up from germline, CDR1 is SGHAT and CDR2 is FQNNGV.

This clonotype occurred many times. This chain links TRBV20-1 with TRBJ1-1, with 7 bases matching TRBD1. CDR1 DFQATT and CDR2 SNEGSKA come from the germline V gene (reference sequence). CDR3 length: 12 residues. V trimming: 4 bases; J trimming: 5 bases; junction bases outside the gene matches: 4. Here the CDR3 DNA reads TGCAGTGCTAAACAGGGGCGAACTGAAGCTTTCTTT. This encodes CSAKQGRTEAFF.

The rearrangement links TRBV28 to TRBJ2-1; no clear D. Trimming took 5 bases from V and 10 from J, leaving 21 bases between them. Germline CDR1 MDHEN, CDR2 SYDVKM. There are 15 residues in the CDR3. Written as DNA, the CDR3 is TGTGCCAGCAGTGAGGAAGATACACCCCTTGAAGAGCAGTTCTTC. The encoded protein is CASSEEDTPLEEQFF.

This clonotype appeared many times. The chain carries TRBV5-1 and TRBJ2-4, with D maybe TRBD1 (5 bases). The CDR3 has 17 residues. Trimming stripped 4 bases from V and 9 bases from J, with 26 bases between. CDR1 is SGHRS and CDR2 is YFSETQ in the germline V gene. The CDR3 region is CASSRTPGQDSFGIQYF. DNA for the CDR3: TGCGCCAGCAGCCGAACCCCAGGGCAGGATAGCTTCGGCATTCAGTACTTC.

This clonotype was counted between two and nine times. The chain carries TRBV14 and TRBJ2-2; the D is unclear. Trimming took off 3 bases at V and 6 bases at J, with 5 bases between the two ends. The CDR3 totals 12 residues. Germline V CDR1 and CDR2: SGHDN, FVKESK. CDR3 DNA: TGTGCCAGCAGCCACAGTTCCGGGGAGCTGTTTTTT. Its protein is CASSHSSGELFF. Full variable domain (outside the CDR3, taken from reference TRBV14 and TRBJ2-2): EAGVTQFPSHSVIEKGQTVTLRCDPISGHDNLYWYRRVMGKEIKFLLHFVKESKQDESGMPNNRFLAERTGGTYSTLKVQPAELEDSGVYFCASSHSSGELFFGEGSRLTVL.

This clonotype showed up just a few times. This chain connects TRBV6-5 to TRBJ1-1, with D possibly TRBD1 on 6 matching bases. With 0 bases removed from V and 3 bases from J, the gap between germline ends came to 11 bases. The CDR3 sequence is 15 residues long. Germline CDR1 and CDR2: MNHEY and SVGAGI. CDR3 DNA: TGTGCCAGCAGTTACTCTTACAGGGCCCACACTGAAGCTTTCTTT. Translating it yields CASSYSYRAHTEAFF.

This clonotype was detected many times. J is TRBJ2-5 and V is TRBV7-8, with D perhaps TRBD1 (5 bases). CDR1 and CDR2 (germline): SGHVS, FQNEAQ. The CDR3 consists of 15 residues. The ends were cut back, 6 bases at V and 0 bases at J, with 14 bases in the middle. CDR3: CASRRMAQDQETQYF. In DNA form, the CDR3 reads TGTGCCAGCAGGAGAATGGCACAGGACCAAGAGACCCAGTACTTC.

This clonotype was observed at least ten times. The chain has TRBV6-1 and TRBJ1-5, with 7 bases identical to TRBD1. J was trimmed by 9 bases and V by 6 bases; bases with no gene match: 26. CDR1 and CDR2 (germline): MNHNS, SASEGT. This CDR3 is built from 19 residues. Here the CDR3 DNA reads TGTGCCAGCAGCTTCACCCGGGACAGACGGGCTGGGGGCCTATCGCCCCAGCATTTT. Its protein product is CASSFTRDRRAGGLSPQHF.

This clonotype was recorded many times. The V and J genes are TRBV12-3 or TRBV12-4 and TRBJ2-1; D perhaps matches TRBD2 (6 bases). This CDR3 contains 13 residues. V was trimmed by 3 bases and J by 6 bases, leaving 9 bases between them. DNA of the CDR3: TGTGCCAGCAGTTTCGGGACTTCCAATGAGCAGTTCTTC. This gives the protein CASSFGTSNEQFF.

This clonotype came up once. An end of the junction differs from the germline gene, which may be a read error. The gene calls are TRBV6-5 and TRBJ1-6; D gene ambiguous. The V gene's germline CDR1 is MNHEY and CDR2 SVGAGI. CDR3 length equals 17 residues. CDR3 nucleotides: TGTGCCAGCAGTTACTCCCACTTCTCAATCTATAATTCACGCCTCCACTTT. Residues: CASSYSHFSIYNSRLHF.

In its sample, this clonotype was seen a few times. The chain uses TRBV19 and TRBJ2-7; TRBD1 matches at 10 bases. With 5 bases clipped from V and 4 bases from J, the junction kept 8 bases outside the gene matches. This CDR3 contains 15 residues. Per the germline V gene, CDR1 is LNHDA and CDR2 is SQIVND (reference sequence). Here the CDR3 DNA reads TGTGCCAGTAGTCAGAGACAGGGGGCGAGGTACGAGCAGTACTTC. Its protein product is CASSQRQGARYEQYF.

This sequence joins TRBV7-2 and TRBJ1-5; 7 bases are a match to TRBD1. Per germline, CDR1 SGHTA and CDR2 FQGNSA. V shed 5 bases, J shed 5 bases, and the junction held 9 bases outside the gene matches. The CDR3 covers 15 residues. The CDR3 DNA is TGTGCCAGCAGCGGGACAGCGACATCCCATCAGCCCCAGCATTTT. Its protein is CASSGTATSHQPQHF.

This clonotype was picked up many times. The genes are TRBV2 and TRBJ2-5; 9 nucleotides agree with TRBD1. Per germline, CDR1 SNHLY and CDR2 FYNNEI. Trimming took 0 bases from V and 9 from J; bases not matched to a gene: 8. This CDR3 comprises 15 residues. The CDR3 DNA is TGTGCCAGCAGTGAAGCGAGGGGACAGGGAGGGCCCCAGTACTTC. This translates into CASSEARGQGGPQYF.

This clonotype was recorded at least ten times. The chain uses TRBV19 and TRBJ2-1; perhaps TRBD1 as D (6 bases). The CDR3 spans 15 residues. V lost 5 bases and J lost 4, with 15 bases in between. The germline gives CDR1 LNHDA, CDR2 SQIVND (reference sequence). For the CDR3, the DNA is TGTGCCAGTAGTGGGGGCGGAAGACTTTACAATGAGCAGTTCTTC. Encoded protein: CASSGGGRLYNEQFF.

This clonotype was detected ten times or more. The chain couples TRBV27 to TRBJ2-7, with D possibly called TRBD1 or TRBD2 (6 bases each). CDR1 is MNHEY, CDR2 SMNVEV, per germline (reference sequence). Trimming removed 2 bases from V and 2 bases from J, with 16 bases in between. The CDR3 extends over 16 amino acids. The CDR3 spells CASSLVGGAGPYEQYF. DNA of the CDR3: TGTGCCAGCAGTTTAGTGGGGGGCGCGGGCCCCTACGAGCAGTACTTC.

This clonotype was counted only a few times. This rearrangement joins TRBV14 to TRBJ1-1; 10 bases fit TRBD1. The CDR3 consists of 16 residues. V was clipped by 4 bases and J by 1 base; unmatched bases: 6. From germline, CDR1 is SGHDN and CDR2 FVKESK. CDR3 sequence: CASSLRTGGENTEAFF. CDR3 DNA sequence: TGTGCCAGCAGCCTTCGGACAGGGGGGGAGAACACTGAAGCTTTCTTT.

This clonotype has more than one count but fewer than ten. The chain links TRBV29-1 to TRBJ1-2, with a possible D match to TRBD1 (5 bases). CDR1 and CDR2 from the germline V gene are SQVTM and ANQGSEA. The CDR3 runs to 14 residues. Trimming removed 4 bases at V and 2 bases at J, with 14 bases between. DNA of the CDR3: TGCAGCGTTGTTTGGAGGGGTTCGAACTATGGCTACACCTTC. This encodes CSVVWRGSNYGYTF.

For this clonotype: A much larger clone lies a single base off, so this may be a read error. CDR3 residues: CASSPRDRWPPLHF. In nucleotides, the CDR3 is TGTGCCAGCTCACCACGCGATCGGTGGCCACCCCTCCACTTT. The V gene is TRBV18, the J gene TRBJ1-6; D unclear. The germline CDR1 and CDR2 sequences are KGHSH and LQKENI. CDR3 length equals 14 residues. Trimming pared 1 base from V and 11 bases from J, leaving 12 bases between.

Only a few counts were recorded for this clonotype. This chain connects TRBV20-1 to TRBJ2-3; D is unclear. Trimming removed 5 bases from V and 4 bases from J, with 4 bases in between. Germline values: CDR1 DFQATT, CDR2 SNEGSKA (reference sequence). This CDR3 comprises 10 residues. CDR3 coding DNA: TGCAGTGCTGGCCCAGATACGCAGTATTTT. Protein sequence: CSAGPDTQYF.

This clonotype appeared many times. The V and J genes are TRBV7-8 and TRBJ2-3; perhaps TRBD2 as D (6 bases). Trimming pared 0 bases from V and 5 bases from J, leaving 9 bases between. CDR1 is SGHVS, CDR2 FQNEAQ, per germline. This CDR3 spans 14 amino acids. For the CDR3, the DNA is TGTGCCAGCAGCTTAGCGGGAGGCCTAGATACGCAGTATTTT. Translation: CASSLAGGLDTQYF.

In its sample, this clonotype was seen a few times. V gene TRBV15 combines with J gene TRBJ2-3, with TRBD1 matching 7 bases. The CDR3 length is 16 residues. Germline CDR1 and CDR2: LNHNV and YYDKDF (reference sequence). Trimming cost V 5 bases and J 2 bases; bases outside gene matches: 10. DNA for the CDR3: TGTGCCACCAGCGGAAAAACAGGGGCCCCCACAGATACGCAGTATTTT. Protein: CATSGKTGAPTDTQYF.

This clonotype was counted a few times. The chain combines TRBV4-3 with TRBJ2-3, with TRBD2 as a possible D gene (6 bases). CDR3 length equals 15 residues. V lost 2 bases to trimming and J lost 0 bases, with 9 bases between them. Germline lookup yields CDR1 LGHNA and CDR2 YSLEER. This CDR3 reads CASSQSGLSTDTQYF. CDR3 in DNA: TGCGCCAGCAGCCAAAGCGGGTTGAGCACAGATACGCAGTATTTT.

In regard to this clonotype: Just one base apart from a much larger clone, this may be a read error. The chain joins TRBV3-1 to TRBJ1-5, with no clear D. The CDR3 length is 14 residues. Germline V gene data show CDR1 as LGHDT and CDR2 as YNNKEL (reference sequence). Trimming took off 3 bases at V and 5 bases at J, with 11 bases between the two ends. The CDR3 DNA is TGTGCCAGCAGCCAGGCTACAAGATATCAGCCCCAGCATTTT. Its protein is CASSQATRYQPQHF.

Many counts were recorded for this clonotype. This sequence joins TRBV20-1 and TRBJ2-3, with 15 bases that match TRBD2. Germline values: CDR1 DFQATT, CDR2 SNEGSKA (reference sequence). The CDR3 spans 16 residues. After removal of 6 bases from V and 3 bases from J, the junction contained 7 bases not matched to a gene. Written as DNA, the CDR3 is TGCAGTGCCAAGTTCGGGACTAGCGGGAGGACAGATACGCAGTATTTT. This encodes CSAKFGTSGRTDTQYF.

This clonotype was observed a handful of times. The J gene is TRBJ2-7, the V gene TRBV3-1; TRBD1 matches at 9 bases. Germline CDR1 is LGHDT and CDR2 is YNNKEL (reference sequence). There are 18 residues in the CDR3. Germline trimming cut 3 bases from V and 3 bases from J; bases unmatched to any gene: 15. The CDR3 loop reads CASSHRISGTGQNYEQYF. DNA for the CDR3: TGTGCCAGCAGCCATCGTATCTCCGGGACAGGGCAAAACTACGAGCAGTACTTC.